This TCR beta chain emerged from a study of OX40 agonist ivuxolimab in advanced cancers. About the study: Three patients had partial responses: one hepatocellular carcinoma, two cutaneous melanoma.

Assay: immunoSEQ multiplex PCR; the TCRdb copy retains only in-frame clones and omits some. The repertoire has about 70,000 clones, around nine tenths of them found once; the top ten carry more than 1%. The V gene's germline CDR1 is ENHRY and CDR2 SYGVKD. The ends were cut back, 0 bases at V and 0 bases at J, with 16 bases in the middle. The CDR3 sequence is 18 residues long. The input for sequencing was CD4+ or CD8+ T cells sorted from blood, taken in a trial of the OX40 agonist ivuxolimab. The chain has TRBV10-3 and TRBJ2-3, with D tentatively TRBD2 (6 bases). This sequence was found in an adult with an advanced solid tumor such as melanoma, head and neck, liver or kidney cancer. CDR3 protein: CAISESGGTVPSTDTQYF. The CDR3 DNA follows: TGTGCCATCAGTGAGTCGGGGGGAACAGTCCCTAGCACAGATACGCAGTATTTT.